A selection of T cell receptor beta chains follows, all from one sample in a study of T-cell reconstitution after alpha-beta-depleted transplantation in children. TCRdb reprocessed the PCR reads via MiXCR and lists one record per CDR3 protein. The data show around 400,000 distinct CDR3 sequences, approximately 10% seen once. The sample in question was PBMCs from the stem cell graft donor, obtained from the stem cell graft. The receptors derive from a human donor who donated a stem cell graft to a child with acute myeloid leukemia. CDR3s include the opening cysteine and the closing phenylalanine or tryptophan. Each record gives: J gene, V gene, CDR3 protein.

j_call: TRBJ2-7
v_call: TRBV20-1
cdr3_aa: CSATGTSGRPTYEQYF

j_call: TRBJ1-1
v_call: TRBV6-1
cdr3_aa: CASGGGTWTEAFF

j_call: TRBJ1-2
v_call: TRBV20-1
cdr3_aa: CSAREGDSANYGYTF

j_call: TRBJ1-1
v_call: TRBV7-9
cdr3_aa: CASSLALTGRNTEAFF

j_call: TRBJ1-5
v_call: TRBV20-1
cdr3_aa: CSARGAVGNQPQHF

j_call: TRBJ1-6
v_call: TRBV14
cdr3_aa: CASSQEGRYNSPLHF

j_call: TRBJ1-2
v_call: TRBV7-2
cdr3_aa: CASADSSRYTF

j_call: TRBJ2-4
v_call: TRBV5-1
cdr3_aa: CASSLVGDSLAKNIQYF

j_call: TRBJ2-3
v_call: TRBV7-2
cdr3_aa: CASSVGTRTDTQYF

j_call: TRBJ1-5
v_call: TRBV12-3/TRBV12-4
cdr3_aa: CASRTGPSNQPQHF

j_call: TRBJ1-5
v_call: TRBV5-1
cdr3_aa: CASSLAGSPDQPQHF

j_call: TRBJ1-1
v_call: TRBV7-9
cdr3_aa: CASSFQPGANTEAFF

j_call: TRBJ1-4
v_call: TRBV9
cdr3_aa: CASSVGQGASVDEKLFF

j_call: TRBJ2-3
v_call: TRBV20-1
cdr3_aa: CSASIHSSGGQDTQYF

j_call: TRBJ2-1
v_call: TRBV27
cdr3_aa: CASSHTGGYEQFF

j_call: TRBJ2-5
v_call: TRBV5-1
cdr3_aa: CASSLDISDQETQYF

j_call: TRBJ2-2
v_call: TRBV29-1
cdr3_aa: CSVKPGGPDGELFF

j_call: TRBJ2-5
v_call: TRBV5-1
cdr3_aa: CASSPTTGGGAGETQYF

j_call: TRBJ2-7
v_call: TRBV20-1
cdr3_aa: CSARGEGATYEQYF

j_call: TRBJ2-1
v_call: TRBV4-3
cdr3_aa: CASSHMTGANEQFF

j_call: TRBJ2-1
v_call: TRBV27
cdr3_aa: CASSLSINRVERPTFF

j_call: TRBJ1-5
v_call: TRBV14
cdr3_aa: CASSQEEQTSNQPQHF

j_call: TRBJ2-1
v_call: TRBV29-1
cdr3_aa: CSVEIARGGHNEQFF

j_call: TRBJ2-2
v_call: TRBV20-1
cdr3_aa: CSAQNAGGPTGELFF

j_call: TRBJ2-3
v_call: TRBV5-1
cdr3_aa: CASRVASFEDTQYF

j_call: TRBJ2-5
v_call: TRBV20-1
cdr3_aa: CSASRTSGGLEETQYF

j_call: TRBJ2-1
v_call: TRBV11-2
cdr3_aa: CASSLEPGVVNEQFF

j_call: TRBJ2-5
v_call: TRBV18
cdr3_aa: CASSPPSLQETQYF

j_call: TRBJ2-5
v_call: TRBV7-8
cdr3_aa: CASSRLVPAGETQYF

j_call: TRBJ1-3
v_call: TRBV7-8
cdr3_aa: CASSSPTGQGAFSGNTIYF

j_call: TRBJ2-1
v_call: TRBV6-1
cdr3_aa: CASSEFAGFRNEQFF

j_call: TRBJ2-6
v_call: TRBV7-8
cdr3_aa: CASSFNLNSGANVLTF

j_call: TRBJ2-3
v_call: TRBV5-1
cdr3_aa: CASSLQDADTQYF

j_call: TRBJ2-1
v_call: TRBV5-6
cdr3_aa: CASRQGARFRDNEQFF

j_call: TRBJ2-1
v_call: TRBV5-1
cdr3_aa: CASSSTSGVNEQFF

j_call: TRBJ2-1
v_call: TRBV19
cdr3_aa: CASSTGQGEWDEQFF

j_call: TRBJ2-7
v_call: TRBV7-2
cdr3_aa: CASKTDYSAYEQYF

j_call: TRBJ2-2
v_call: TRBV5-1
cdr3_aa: CASSSTGGVANTGELFF

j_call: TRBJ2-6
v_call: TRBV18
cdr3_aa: CASSPGAGGAGANVLTF

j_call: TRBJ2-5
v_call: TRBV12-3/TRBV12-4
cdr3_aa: CASSPGEGLAGETQYF

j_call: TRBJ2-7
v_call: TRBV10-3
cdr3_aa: CAISEYGYEQYF

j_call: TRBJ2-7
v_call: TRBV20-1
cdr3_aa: CSAPRGEGRWEQYF

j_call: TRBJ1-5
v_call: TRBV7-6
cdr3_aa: CASSLARNQPQHF

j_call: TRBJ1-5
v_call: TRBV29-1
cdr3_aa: CSVQEAGGQPQHF

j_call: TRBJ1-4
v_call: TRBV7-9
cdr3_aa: CASSSARQVNNEKLFF

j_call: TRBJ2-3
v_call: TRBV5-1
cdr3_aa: CASSPGGSTDTQYF

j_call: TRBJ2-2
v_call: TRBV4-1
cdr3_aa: CASSQPEGNTGELFF

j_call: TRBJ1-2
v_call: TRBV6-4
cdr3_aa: CASSDLEGKWRMDGYTF

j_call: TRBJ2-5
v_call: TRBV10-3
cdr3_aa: CAISETVSSGTQETQYF

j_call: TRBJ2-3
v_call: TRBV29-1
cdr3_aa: CSVDLAGGYDTQYF

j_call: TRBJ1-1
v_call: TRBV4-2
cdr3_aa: CASSQNQGSGARTTEAFF